This T cell receptor (beta chain) was sequenced for a study of cytomegalovirus exposure and HLA in healthy donors. This CDR3 region has 12 residues. Germline CDR1 WSHSY, CDR2 SAAADI. Amplification used 60 Vbeta primers and 13 Jbeta primers. Sequencing used immunoSEQ multiplex PCR; TCRdb keeps in-frame clones, though not all of them. The data show about 130,000 clones, and the top ten clones hold 2%. The study, taken as a whole, reports: The study had only CMV serostatus as immune exposure information.

About this clone itself: The antigen is undetermined.

The chain uses TRBV10-2 and TRBJ2-5; TRBD1 matches 8 bases. The J call may be faulty, since TRBJ2-7 better matches the DNA end. Sequenced material: PBMCs. This clonotype originated in a woman aged 60 to 75 in good health and CMV-seronegative. The CDR3 DNA is TGCGCCAGCGACAGGGGAGGCGACGAGCAGTACTTC. Protein: CASDRGGDEQYF.